This TCR beta chain was sequenced during a study of cytomegalovirus exposure and HLA in healthy donors. Study conclusions and caveats: There were over 150 TCR beta chains listed as cytomegalovirus-associated.

The protocol was immunoSEQ multiplex PCR, while the TCRdb copy is restricted to in-frame clones and leaves out a portion. Among some 110,000 clones, 86% were seen once, and the ten largest hold roughly 5.3%. In the case of this clone: Its antigen remains unidentified.

The sample taken for sequencing was PBMCs. The sequence was collected from a man between 18 and 29 years old in good health and CMV-seronegative.

This CDR3 reads CASSLAIAQGSSYEQYF. CDR3 coding DNA: TGTGCCAGCAGCTTAGCCATTGCCCAGGGAAGCTCCTACGAGCAGTACTTC. This sequence joins TRBV7-6 and TRBJ2-7, with D tentatively TRBD1 (5 bases). The V gene lost 0 bases and the J gene lost 0 bases, with 15 bases spanning the gap. This CDR3 is 17 amino acids long. CDR1 is SGHVS, CDR2 FNYEAQ, per germline.